The present T cell receptor beta chain was sequenced within a study of T cells in localized non-small cell lung cancer. In the case of this clone: What it binds is unknown.

The data were produced by immunoSEQ multiplex PCR, yet TCRdb's version contains in-frame clones alone and is incomplete. The sample has 18,000 or so clones, about four fifths seen once. The germline V gene encodes CDR1 SGHRS and CDR2 YFSETQ. The CDR3 totals 12 residues. Deletions cut 4 bases from V and 6 bases from J, with 8 bases between. Study results and caveats: The study sequenced only one region of the tumor. As a result, intratumor heterogeneity could not be excluded and remains possible. Among the tissues sampled, uninvolved adjacent lung had the highest T cell clonality, above tumor. Out of the top 100 tumor clones, a median approximately 57 were seen in adjacent lung.

The V and J genes are TRBV5-1 and TRBJ2-1; D may be TRBD2 (6 bases). The TCR comes from a female donor at least 60 years old with stage I lung adenocarcinoma. The input for sequencing was peripheral blood, taken before any cancer treatment. The CDR3 is CASSPGVNEQFF. The CDR3 nucleotides read TGCGCCAGCAGCCCGGGGGTCAATGAGCAGTTCTTC.